The rows below give T cell receptor beta chains drawn from one sample of a study of blood T cell repertoires in COVID-19. Generated by immunoSEQ multiplex PCR, the TCRdb table keeps only in-frame clones and is missing some. The data hold 65,000 to 95,000 clones, with roughly 90% observed a single time. The sequencing input was peripheral blood. The source is a man aged 50 to 59 with active COVID-19. The CDR3 runs from the conserved cysteine through the conserved F or W. The D gene is left open where the match is weak. Expanded clones get a size class; other rows say once, few or many, or leave the size out.

D	size	V	J	CDR3	DNA
.	once	TRBV7-8	TRBJ1-3	CASSLRISRAGNTIYF	TGTGCCAGCAGCCTCAGGATATCTCGTGCGGGAAACACCATATATTTT
TRBD1	.	TRBV28	TRBJ2-7	CASSMDRGKTAERPYEQYF	TGTGCCAGCAGCATGGACAGGGGAAAGACAGCGGAAAGGCCCTACGAGCAGTACTTC
.	.	TRBV18	TRBJ2-7	CASSPPGGFGSYEQYF	TGTGCCAGCTCACCACCAGGAGGGTTCGGCTCCTACGAGCAGTACTTC
TRBD1	.	TRBV6-6	TRBJ2-7	CASSMTGQGYEQYF	TGTGCCAGCAGTATGACAGGGCAAGGGTACGAGCAGTACTTC
.	.	TRBV28	TRBJ2-1	CAIGPGYNEQFF	TGTGCCATCGGCCCGGGGTACAATGAGCAGTTCTTC
TRBD2	.	TRBV7-8	TRBJ2-7	CASSFHGRTSGSYEQYF	TGTGCCAGCAGCTTCCATGGTAGGACTAGCGGTTCCTACGAGCAGTACTTC
TRBD1	.	TRBV4-2	TRBJ1-4	CASSSPGQGDEKLFF	TGTGCCAGCAGCTCTCCGGGACAGGGTGATGAAAAACTGTTTTTT
TRBD1	.	TRBV6-5	TRBJ2-7	CASNRGGMPVYEQYF	TGTGCCAGCAACAGGGGTGGCATGCCTGTCTACGAGCAGTACTTC
.	.	TRBV6-6	TRBJ1-3	CASSWEGVGNTIYF	TGTGCCAGCAGTTGGGAGGGCGTCGGAAACACCATATATTTT
.	.	TRBV4-3	TRBJ2-7	CASSQGRGTSSYEQYF	TGCGCCAGCAGCCAAGGTCGAGGGACATCTTCCTACGAGCAGTACTTC
.	.	TRBV2	TRBJ1-2	CASSLGSGYGYTF	TGTGCCAGCAGCTTGGGGAGTGGCTATGGCTACACCTTC
TRBD2	.	TRBV11-3	TRBJ2-7	CASSLDGRAVEQYF	TGTGCCAGCAGCTTAGACGGGAGGGCCGTCGAGCAGTACTTC
.	once	TRBV10-2	TRBJ1-1	CASSETGKDTEAFF	TGCGCCAGCAGTGAAACAGGCAAAGACACTGAAGCTTTCTTT
TRBD2	.	TRBV6-2/TRBV6-3	TRBJ2-1	CASSPIAGGYNEQFF	TGTGCCAGCAGTCCAATAGCGGGGGGCTACAATGAGCAGTTCTTC
.	.	TRBV28	TRBJ1-3	CASSFGWFSGNTIYF	TGTGCCAGCAGTTTCGGGTGGTTCTCTGGAAACACCATATATTTT
TRBD1	.	TRBV29-1	TRBJ1-1	CSVKGQINTEAFF	TGCAGCGTCAAGGGACAGATTAACACTGAAGCTTTCTTT
TRBD2	.	TRBV7-2	TRBJ2-5	CASSQTSGGAETQYF	TGTGCCAGCAGCCAAACTAGCGGGGGCGCGGAGACCCAGTACTTC
.	.	TRBV10-3	TRBJ2-1	CATGERSNEQFF	TGTGCCACAGGGGAGCGTTCCAATGAGCAGTTCTTC